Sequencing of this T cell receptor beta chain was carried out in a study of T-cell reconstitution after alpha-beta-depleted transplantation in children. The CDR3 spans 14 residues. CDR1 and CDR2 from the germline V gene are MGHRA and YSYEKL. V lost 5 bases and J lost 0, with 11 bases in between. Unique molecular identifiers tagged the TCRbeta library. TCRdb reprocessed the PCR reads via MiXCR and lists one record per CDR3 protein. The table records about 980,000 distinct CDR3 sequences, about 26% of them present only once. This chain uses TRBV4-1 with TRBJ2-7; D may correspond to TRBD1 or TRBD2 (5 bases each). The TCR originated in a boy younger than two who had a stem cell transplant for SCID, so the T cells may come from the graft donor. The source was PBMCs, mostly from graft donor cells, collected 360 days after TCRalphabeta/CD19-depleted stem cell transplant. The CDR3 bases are TGCGCCAGCAGCTCGGGACGATACTCCTACGAGCAGTACTTC. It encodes CASSSGRYSYEQYF.